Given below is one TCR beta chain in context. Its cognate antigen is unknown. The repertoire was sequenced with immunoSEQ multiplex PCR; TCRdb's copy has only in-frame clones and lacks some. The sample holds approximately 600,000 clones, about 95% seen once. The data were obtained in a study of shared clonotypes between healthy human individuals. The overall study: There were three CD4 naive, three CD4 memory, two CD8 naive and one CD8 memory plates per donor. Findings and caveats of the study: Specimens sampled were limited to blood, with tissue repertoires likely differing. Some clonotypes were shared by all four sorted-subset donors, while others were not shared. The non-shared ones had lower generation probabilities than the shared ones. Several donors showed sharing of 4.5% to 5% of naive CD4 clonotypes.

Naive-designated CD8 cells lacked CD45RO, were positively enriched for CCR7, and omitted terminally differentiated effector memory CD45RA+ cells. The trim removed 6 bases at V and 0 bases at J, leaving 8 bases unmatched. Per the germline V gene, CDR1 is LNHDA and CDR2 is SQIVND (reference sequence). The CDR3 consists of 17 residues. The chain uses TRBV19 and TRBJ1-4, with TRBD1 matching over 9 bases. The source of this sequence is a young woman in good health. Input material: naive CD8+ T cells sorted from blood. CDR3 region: CASRRDREGTTNEKLFF. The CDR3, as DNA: TGTGCCAGTAGGCGGGACAGGGAGGGAACAACTAATGAAAAACTGTTTTTT. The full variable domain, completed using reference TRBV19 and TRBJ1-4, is DGGITQSPKYLFRKEGQNVTLSCEQNLNHDAMYWYRQDPGQGLRLIYYSQIVNDFQKGDIAEGYSVSREKKESFPLTVTSAQKNPTAFYLCASRRDREGTTNEKLFFGSGTQLSVL.